These 8 T cell receptor beta chains originate from one sample sequenced in a study of shared clonotypes between healthy human individuals. Sequencing used immunoSEQ multiplex PCR; TCRdb keeps in-frame clones, though not all of them. The table shows roughly 1.4 million clones, with roughly 98.5% occurring only once. The sequenced sample consisted of naive CD4+ T cells sorted from blood. The subset denotes: CD45RA+ positively selected. These receptors were taken from a man aged 25 to 40 in good health.

This chain links TRBV7-6 with TRBJ1-2; TRBD1 aligns across 9 bases. Germline trimming cut 1 base from V and 7 bases from J; bases unmatched to any gene: 4. CDR1 is SGHVS and CDR2 is FNYEAQ in the germline V gene. The CDR3 totals 14 residues. CDR3 DNA sequence: TGTGCCAGCAGCTTAGAACGGGGACAGGGTGGCTACACCTTC. Translating gives CASSLERGQGGYTF.

CDR3: CASSPRVRGRAVYEQYF. The CDR3 nucleotides are TGTGCCAGCAGCCCCCGGGTAAGAGGGAGGGCCGTCTACGAGCAGTACTTC. V is TRBV7-6 and J is TRBJ2-7; TRBD2 matches 7 bases. With 5 bases clipped from V and 3 bases from J, the junction kept 16 bases outside the gene matches. Germline CDR1 is SGHVS and CDR2 is FNYEAQ. The CDR3 has 17 amino acids.

This rearrangement joins TRBV5-4 to TRBJ1-2, with D maybe TRBD1 (5 bases). The CDR3 is made up of 15 amino acids. The germline gives CDR1 SGHNT, CDR2 YYREEE (reference sequence). The germline V and J ends were trimmed by 0 bases and 0 bases, with 9 bases remaining between them. The CDR3 loop is CASSLASGTNYGYTF. The CDR3 bases are TGTGCCAGCAGCTTGGCCTCAGGGACTAACTATGGCTACACCTTC.

The chain has TRBV5-1 and TRBJ2-3; D perhaps matches TRBD2 (5 bases). The CDR3 runs 16 residues. Trimming took off 3 bases at V and 0 bases at J, with 14 bases between the two ends. CDR1 and CDR2 from the germline V gene are SGHRS and YFSETQ. CDR3 loop: CASSSEAKGSTDTQYF. Here the CDR3 DNA reads TGCGCCAGCAGCTCGGAGGCAAAAGGAAGCACAGATACGCAGTATTTT.

The chain carries TRBV14 and TRBJ2-7; D gene ambiguous. Trimming took off 1 base at V and 2 bases at J, with 6 bases between the two ends. From germline, CDR1 is SGHDN and CDR2 FVKESK. The CDR3 spans 13 residues. CDR3 in DNA: TGTGCCAGCAGCCAAGCGGCCACCTACGAGCAGTACTTC. Amino acids: CASSQAATYEQYF.

In this sample, this clone turned up once. This chain links TRBV11-2 with TRBJ1-4; D not resolved. The CDR3 contains 15 residues. Between the trimmed V and J ends, which lost 5 bases and 8 bases, there was a span of 18 bases. Germline V lookup: CDR1 SGHAT, CDR2 FQNNGV. This chain's CDR3 is CASSLPTGFSEKLFF. DNA of the CDR3: TGTGCCAGCAGCCTCCCGACGGGCTTCTCGGAAAAACTGTTTTTT.

The chain couples TRBV10-3 to TRBJ2-2; 8 bases match TRBD2. Germline CDR1 ENHRY, CDR2 SYGVKD. Unmatched junction bases numbered 2, after V lost 4 bases and J lost 1 base. CDR3 length equals 15 residues. The CDR3 DNA is TGTGCCATCAGTGGGGCGGGAGGGAACACCGGGGAGCTGTTTTTT. Translation: CAISGAGGNTGELFF.

The chain joins TRBV18 to TRBJ2-5; 7 nucleotides agree with TRBD1. Germline V gives CDR1 KGHSH, CDR2 LQKENI. The CDR3 length is 13 residues. The junction had 9 bases not matched to a gene; V was cut back by 10 bases and J by 4 bases. This chain's CDR3 is CATMEGGRETQYF. CDR3 DNA sequence: TGTGCCACGATGGAAGGGGGCAGAGAGACCCAGTACTTC.